This T cell receptor (beta chain) emerged from a study of siplizumab effects on memory and regulatory T cells. Study results and limitations: Left unconfirmed was the suppressive function of proliferating Tregs from siplizumab cultures. Naive versus memory phenotype went unassigned for roughly 75-96% of proliferating CD4+ or CD8+ clones. Naive T cells looked more diverse than memory cells, and they looked like major contributors to the alloresponse.

The protocol was immunoSEQ multiplex PCR, while the TCRdb copy is restricted to in-frame clones and leaves out a portion. The sample includes more than 85,000 clones, about 91% of them seen just once. A word on this clone: Its antigen is not identified.

The J segment lost 3 bases and the V segment lost 0 bases, leaving 8 bases of the junction unmatched. CDR1 is MGHRA and CDR2 is YSYEKL in the germline V gene. The CDR3 has 19 residues. The sample taken for sequencing was CD4+ T cells sorted from blood. V is TRBV4-1 and J is TRBJ2-2, with 12 bases lining up with TRBD1. The TCR originated in a human donor in good health. Some clones in this sample may be carry-over from other donors' samples. The CDR3 loop reads CASSQDGGTGGLDTGELFF. CDR3 bases: TGCGCCAGCAGCCAAGACGGTGGGACAGGGGGCTTGGACACCGGGGAGCTGTTTTTT.